Listed below are T cell receptor beta chains from one sample, sequenced in a study of graft-versus-host responses after intestinal transplantation. TCRdb's table, derived via immunoSEQ multiplex PCR, lists solely in-frame clones and lacks some. The sample includes about 85,000 clones, roughly 80% seen only once; the top ten take 0.83%. Antigens for these TCRs are unknown. The specimen was unstimulated CD4+ T cells sorted from spleen or lymph node cells, collected before intestinal transplant. The receptors shown here come from a human donor who received an intestinal transplant. The CDR3 runs from the conserved cysteine through the conserved F or W. Each record gives: clone size, V gene, D gene, J gene, CDR3 DNA, CDR3 protein. A D gene is named only where the DNA matches it firmly. Expanded clones get a size class; other rows say once, few or many, or leave the size out.

clone_size: -; v_call: TRBV10-1; d_call: -; j_call: TRBJ2-2; cdr3_nt: TGCGCCAGCAGAATGGACAGAGCGAACACCGGGGAGCTGTTTTTT; cdr3_aa: CASRMDRANTGELFF
clone_size: once; v_call: TRBV9; d_call: -; j_call: TRBJ1-5; cdr3_nt: TGTGCCAGCAGCGCCAGCGGGCTGGGAGGGCCCCAGCATTTT; cdr3_aa: CASSASGLGGPQHF
clone_size: once; v_call: TRBV18; d_call: -; j_call: TRBJ1-4; cdr3_nt: TGTGCCAGCTCACCACGCACTAGTGAAAAACTGTTTTTT; cdr3_aa: CASSPRTSEKLFF
clone_size: -; v_call: TRBV2; d_call: -; j_call: TRBJ1-5; cdr3_nt: TGTGCCAGCAGTTTCACAACCGATCAGCCCCAGCATTTT; cdr3_aa: CASSFTTDQPQHF
clone_size: -; v_call: TRBV28; d_call: TRBD1; j_call: TRBJ2-5; cdr3_nt: TGTGCCAGCAGTTCCCCGGGACAGCGGTACCAAGAGACCCAGTACTTC; cdr3_aa: CASSSPGQRYQETQYF
clone_size: -; v_call: TRBV7-9; d_call: -; j_call: TRBJ2-1; cdr3_nt: TGTGCCAGCAGCTTAGTTAGCGATGAGCAGTTCTTC; cdr3_aa: CASSLVSDEQFF
clone_size: -; v_call: TRBV19; d_call: TRBD1; j_call: TRBJ1-2; cdr3_nt: TGTGCCAGTAGTATATCCGGGACAGGGGGAAGTGGCTACACCTTC; cdr3_aa: CASSISGTGGSGYTF
clone_size: -; v_call: TRBV18; d_call: TRBD1; j_call: TRBJ2-5; cdr3_nt: TGTGCCAGCTCACCGGGGACAGGGCGAGAGACCCAGTACTTC; cdr3_aa: CASSPGTGRETQYF
clone_size: -; v_call: TRBV5-1; d_call: TRBD2; j_call: TRBJ2-5; cdr3_nt: TGCGCCAGCAGCCTGTTAGCGGGAGTGGGAGAGACCCAGTACTTC; cdr3_aa: CASSLLAGVGETQYF
clone_size: few; v_call: TRBV6-6; d_call: TRBD2; j_call: TRBJ2-3; cdr3_nt: TGTGCCAGCCTACTAGCGGGCGTCACAGATACGCAGTATTTT; cdr3_aa: CASLLAGVTDTQYF
clone_size: -; v_call: TRBV19; d_call: -; j_call: TRBJ1-6; cdr3_nt: TGTGCCAGTAGTATGAGGCATAATTCACCCCTCCACTTT; cdr3_aa: CASSMRHNSPLHF
clone_size: once; v_call: TRBV21-1; d_call: -; j_call: TRBJ2-1; cdr3_nt: TGTGCCAGTTACAGATACAACTACAATGAGCAGTTCTTC; cdr3_aa: CASYRYNYNEQFF
clone_size: -; v_call: TRBV5-6; d_call: TRBD1; j_call: TRBJ1-2; cdr3_nt: TGTGCCAGCAGCCTACAGGGGTTTGGCTACACCTTC; cdr3_aa: CASSLQGFGYTF
clone_size: once; v_call: TRBV7-2; d_call: -; j_call: TRBJ2-5; cdr3_nt: TGTGCCGCCGCCGGGGCTAGCGCCGAGACCCAGTACTTC; cdr3_aa: CAAAGASAETQYF
clone_size: -; v_call: TRBV5-8; d_call: TRBD2; j_call: TRBJ2-2; cdr3_nt: TGTGCCAGCAGCCCCAAACTAGCGGGAGTCACCGGGGAGCTGTTTTTT; cdr3_aa: CASSPKLAGVTGELFF
clone_size: -; v_call: TRBV5-8; d_call: -; j_call: TRBJ2-2; cdr3_nt: TGTGCCAGCAGCCAAGCTGCGTGGGGCAGGCCACGAGATGGGCTGTTTTTT; cdr3_aa: CASSQAAWGRPRDGLFF
clone_size: -; v_call: TRBV9; d_call: -; j_call: TRBJ2-2; cdr3_nt: TGTGCCAGCAGCTTAAACAGGGTAACCGGGGAGCTGTTTTTT; cdr3_aa: CASSLNRVTGELFF
clone_size: -; v_call: TRBV5-4; d_call: TRBD1; j_call: TRBJ1-3; cdr3_nt: TGTGCCAGCAGCCTGACAGGGTCTGGAAACACCATATATTTT; cdr3_aa: CASSLTGSGNTIYF